What follows are 14 T cell receptor beta chains derived from one specimen sequenced in a study of T-cell reconstitution after alpha-beta-depleted transplantation in children. During its preparation, the TCRbeta library received unique molecular identifiers. In TCRdb, the PCR reads were re-called with MiXCR into one record per CDR3 protein. The sample lists 260,000 or so distinct CDR3 sequences; about 12% were seen once. The specimen was PBMCs from the stem cell graft donor, collected from the stem cell graft. Receptors originate from a human donor who donated a stem cell graft to a child with acute lymphoblastic leukemia.

At least ten counts were recorded for this clonotype. The rearrangement links TRBV12-3 or TRBV12-4 to TRBJ2-7; no clear D. V lost 6 bases, J lost 2 bases, and 5 bases lay in between. CDR3 length: 11 residues. The CDR3 spells CASSDPYEQYF. The CDR3 nucleotides are TGTGCCAGCAGCGACCCCTACGAGCAGTACTTC.

This clonotype was found many times. The chain links TRBV12-3 or TRBV12-4 to TRBJ1-1, with 7 bases fitting TRBD1. J lost 6 bases, V lost 3 bases, and 7 bases had no gene match. CDR3 length equals 14 residues. The CDR3 loop reads CASSFGTDVSEAFF. The CDR3 coding sequence is TGTGCCAGCAGTTTTGGGACAGACGTATCTGAAGCTTTCTTT.

In its sample, this clonotype was seen a few times. The V gene is TRBV5-1, the J gene TRBJ2-5; 7 bases are a match to TRBD2. V was clipped by 4 bases and J by 4 bases; unmatched bases: 16. CDR1 is SGHRS, CDR2 YFSETQ, per germline. The CDR3 is 17 amino acids. CDR3 protein: CASSPFLAGEGGETQYF. Here the CDR3 DNA reads TGCGCCAGCAGCCCCTTCCTGGCGGGAGAAGGAGGAGAGACCCAGTACTTC.

Of note for this clonotype: A much larger clone sits a single nucleotide away, making a read error possible. The chain has TRBV27 and TRBJ2-7; TRBD1 matches at 8 bases. CDR1 is MNHEY and CDR2 is SMNVEV in the germline V gene (reference sequence). CDR3 size: 16 residues. The CDR3 region has the DNA TGTGCCAGCAGTCTACGACCGGGACAGGCAACCTACGAGCCGTACTTC. This sequence encodes CASSLRPGQATYEPYF.

This clonotype was seen at least ten times. The J gene is TRBJ2-5, the V gene TRBV20-1; no clear D. With 6 bases removed from V and 5 bases from J, the gap between germline ends came to 13 bases. The V gene's germline CDR1 is DFQATT and CDR2 SNEGSKA (reference sequence). The CDR3 is 12 residues long. This CDR3 reads CSAVSGGETQYF. As DNA, the CDR3 is TGCAGTGCCGTTTCGGGTGGGGAGACCCAGTACTTC.

Ten or more counts support this clonotype. At one end, the junction sequence differs from germline, possibly due to a read error. This chain links TRBV5-5 with TRBJ2-1, with 12 nucleotides matching TRBD2. The CDR3 extends over 16 amino acids. Germline CDR1 reads SGHKS; CDR2 reads YYEKEE (reference sequence). CDR3 nucleotides: TGTGCCAGCAGCTTTTTTCTAGCGGGAGGGTACAATGGGCAGTTCTTC. This sequence encodes CASSFFLAGGYNGQFF.

This clonotype was counted a few times. The rearrangement joins TRBV6-2 or TRBV6-3 to TRBJ1-5; TRBD1 is a possible D gene (5 bases). The CDR3 totals 15 residues. The germline gives CDR1 MNHEY, CDR2 SVGEGT. The V and J ends lost 6 bases and 4 bases respectively, with 16 bases between them. In DNA, the CDR3 is TGTGCCAGCAGCTGGGGGAGACCGTTAAATCAGCCCCAGCATTTT. Protein product: CASSWGRPLNQPQHF.

Many counts were recorded for this clonotype. The junction does not match germline at one end; this may be a read error. This chain links TRBV7-2 with TRBJ1-4, with D tentatively TRBD1 (5 bases). The CDR3 runs 16 residues. Germline values: CDR1 SGHTA, CDR2 FQGNSA. CDR3 bases: TGTGCCAGCAGCTTAGGGGGGTGGGCAACGAATGAAAAACTGTTTTTT. It is translated as CASSLGGWATNEKLFF.

This clonotype was picked up a small number of times. The chain is built from TRBV7-3 and TRBJ2-7, with a tentative D call TRBD1 (7 bases). The CDR3 consists of 16 residues. Germline V CDR1 and CDR2: SGHTA, FQGTGA. The V end was cut by 4 bases, the J end by 7 bases, with 23 bases between. The CDR3 protein is CASSSPGRAGGQEQYF. As DNA, the CDR3 is TGTGCCAGCAGCTCCCCGGGCCGAGCAGGGGGGCAAGAGCAGTACTTC.

Notes on this clonotype: This may arise from a read error, as a much more abundant clone is one base away. V is TRBV6-1 and J is TRBJ2-6, with D maybe TRBD1 (6 bases). This CDR3 comprises 17 residues. The V gene's germline CDR1 is MNHNS and CDR2 SASEGT. This chain's CDR3 is CASSDTRGSPGANGLTF. The CDR3 region has the DNA TGTGCCAGCAGTGATACCAGGGGAAGCCCTGGGGCCAACGGCCTGACTTTC.

This clonotype was found many times. The chain recombines TRBV20-1 with TRBJ1-5, with D perhaps matching TRBD1 (5 bases). Germline assignment: CDR1 DFQATT and CDR2 SNEGSKA (reference sequence). V lost 2 bases to trimming and J lost 5 bases, with 7 bases between them. The CDR3 is 12 residues long. CDR3 DNA: TGCAGTGCTAGAAAAGGGGATCAGCCCCAGCATTTT. It encodes CSARKGDQPQHF.

Comment on this clonotype: Since a much larger clone is just one base distant, this may be a read error. V and J are TRBV6-5 and TRBJ2-3; D is ambiguous. Germline V gene lookup returns CDR1 MNHEY and CDR2 SVGAGI. This CDR3 contains 14 residues. V lost 2 bases, J lost 4 bases, and 10 bases lay in between. The CDR3 region has the DNA TGTGCCAGCAGTTACGGTCTATGCCCAGATACGCAGTATTTT. Amino acid sequence: CASSYGLCPDTQYF.

This clonotype has ten or more counts. The rearrangement links TRBV5-4 to TRBJ2-5; tentatively, D is TRBD1 or TRBD2 (5 bases each). Germline loops: CDR1 SGHNT, CDR2 YYREEE (reference sequence). This CDR3 is built from 14 residues. The V end was cut by 4 bases, the J end by 5 bases, with 15 bases between. The CDR3 is CASSHPRDRETQYF. CDR3 DNA sequence: TGTGCCAGCAGCCACCCCAGGGACCGGGAGACCCAGTACTTC.

This clonotype was seen repeatedly, ten times or more. V usage is TRBV29-1 and J usage is TRBJ2-3; maybe TRBD1 (5 bases). The V end lost 6 bases, the J end lost 0 bases, and 16 bases lay between the germline ends. The CDR3 runs 15 residues. Germline CDR1 and CDR2: SQVTM and ANQGSEA. In nucleotides, the CDR3 is TGCAGCGTCCCCAGGGAAGCCCTCAGCACAGATACGCAGTATTTT. Protein product: CSVPREALSTDTQYF.